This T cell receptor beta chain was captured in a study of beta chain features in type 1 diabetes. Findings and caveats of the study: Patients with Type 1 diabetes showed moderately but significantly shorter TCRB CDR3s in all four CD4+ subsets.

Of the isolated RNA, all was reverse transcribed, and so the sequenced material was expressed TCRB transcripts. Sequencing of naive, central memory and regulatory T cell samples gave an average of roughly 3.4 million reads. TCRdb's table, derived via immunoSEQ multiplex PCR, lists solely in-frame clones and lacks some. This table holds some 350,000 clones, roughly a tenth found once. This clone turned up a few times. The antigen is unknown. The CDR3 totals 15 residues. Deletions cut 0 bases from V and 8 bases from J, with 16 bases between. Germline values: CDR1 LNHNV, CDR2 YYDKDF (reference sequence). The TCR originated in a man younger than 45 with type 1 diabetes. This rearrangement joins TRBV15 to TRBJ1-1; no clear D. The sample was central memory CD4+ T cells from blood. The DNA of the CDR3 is TGTGCCACCAGCAGAGATCGCCGTGGCAGCCGAGAAGCTTTCTTT. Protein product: CATSRDRRGSREAFF.